What follows is one TCR beta chain and its context. This sample stems from a study of blood T cell repertoires in COVID-19. The CDR3 spans 15 residues. V was clipped by 10 bases and J by 2 bases; unmatched bases: 7. The germline V gene has CDR1 ENHRY and CDR2 SYGVKD. Clones were read by immunoSEQ multiplex PCR, and TCRdb kept only the in-frame ones, dropping some. The profile shows around 250,000 clones, roughly 80% of them singletons. The source is a woman aged 18-30 years with acute or convalescent COVID-19. Sequences were obtained from peripheral blood. This chain uses TRBV10-3 with TRBJ2-1; TRBD2 matches 11 bases. The CDR3 reads CATYGGLAAYNEQFF. The CDR3 bases are TGTGCCACCTATGGGGGACTAGCGGCCTACAATGAGCAGTTCTTC.